These 12 T cell receptor beta chains share one sample of origin, sequenced in a study of blood T cell repertoires in COVID-19. Some clones are missing from TCRdb's copy, which holds only in-frame ones; the method was immunoSEQ multiplex PCR. The profile covers around 250,000 clones, with approximately 86% appearing a single time and roughly 8% taken by the ten largest. Sequences were obtained from peripheral blood. Source of these receptors: a man aged 35 to 55 with active or convalescent COVID-19.

This chain uses TRBV12-5 with TRBJ2-1; D might be TRBD2 (6 bases). Germline values: CDR1 LGHNT, CDR2 FRNRAP. Trimming removed 1 base from V and 5 bases from J, with 15 bases in between. The CDR3 length is 16 residues. The CDR3 is CASGLARDSLHNEQFF. Written as DNA, the CDR3 is TGTGCTAGTGGTTTGGCCCGGGACTCCCTACACAATGAGCAGTTCTTC.

This chain joins TRBV4-2 and TRBJ1-2; tentatively, D is TRBD1 (6 bases). Trimming removed 0 bases at V and 0 bases at J, with 8 bases between. CDR3 size: 15 residues. CDR1 and CDR2 from the germline V gene are LGHNA and YNFKEQ. This CDR3 reads CASSQEDSSNYGYTF. CDR3 nucleotide sequence: TGTGCCAGCAGCCAAGAGGACAGCTCTAACTATGGCTACACCTTC.

This chain connects TRBV10-1 to TRBJ2-7; TRBD1 aligns across 8 bases. The CDR3 contains 13 residues. The trim removed 5 bases at V and 4 bases at J, leaving 4 bases unmatched. CDR1 and CDR2 from the germline V gene are WNHNN and SYGVQD (reference sequence). The CDR3 bases are TGCGCCAGCAGTTACGGACAGGGATACGAGCAGTACTTC. Translated, it gives CASSYGQGYEQYF.

The rearrangement uses TRBV13 and TRBJ2-1, with 7 bases lining up with TRBD2. With V trimmed by 5 bases and J by 6 bases, 7 bases remained unmatched. CDR3 length equals 14 residues. Germline CDR1 is PRHDT and CDR2 is FYEKMQ (reference sequence). CDR3 amino acids: CASSPQLARNEQFF. CDR3 DNA sequence: TGTGCCAGCAGCCCCCAACTAGCGCGCAATGAGCAGTTCTTC.

The chain has TRBV7-3 and TRBJ1-1; the D gene is possibly TRBD1 (5 bases). This CDR3 has 14 residues. Germline lookup yields CDR1 SGHTA and CDR2 FQGTGA. V gave up 1 base and J gave up 5 bases, with 11 bases separating them. CDR3 in DNA: TGTGCCAGCAGCTTAAAAGGGTCAGGGACTGAAGCTTTCTTT. Translated, it gives CASSLKGSGTEAFF.

The chain is built from TRBV9 and TRBJ1-5; D is perhaps TRBD1 (6 bases). Germline V gene data show CDR1 as SGDLS and CDR2 as YYNGEE. With 0 bases removed from V and 6 bases from J, the gap between germline ends came to 13 bases. CDR3 size: 15 residues. The CDR3 loop reads CASSVAGQGSQPQHF. The CDR3 DNA reads TGTGCCAGCAGCGTAGCTGGGCAGGGGAGTCAGCCCCAGCATTTT. Drawing the rest from reference TRBV9 and TRBJ1-5, the complete variable domain is DSGVTQTPKHLITATGQRVTLRCSPRSGDLSVYWYQQSLDQGLQFLIQYYNGEERAKGNILERFSAQQFPDLHSELNLSSLELGDSALYFCASSVAGQGSQPQHFGDGTRLSIL.

The V and J genes are TRBV5-1 and TRBJ2-3; 15 bases align to TRBD2. J lost 1 base, V lost 4 bases, and 7 bases had no gene match. CDR1 is SGHRS, CDR2 YFSETQ, per germline. The CDR3 consists of 18 residues. The CDR3 sequence is CASSLGLAGGGGTDTQYF. The CDR3 DNA follows: TGCGCCAGCAGCCTGGGACTAGCGGGAGGCGGGGGCACAGATACGCAGTATTTT.

V usage is TRBV7-9 and J usage is TRBJ2-1; maybe TRBD1 (5 bases). Between the trimmed V and J ends, which lost 4 bases and 0 bases, there was a span of 10 bases. Germline CDR1 SEHNR, CDR2 FQNEAQ (reference sequence). The CDR3 sequence is 15 residues long. The CDR3 here is CASSSDTSSYNEQFF. The CDR3 DNA reads TGTGCCAGCAGCTCGGACACGAGCTCCTACAATGAGCAGTTCTTC. The whole variable domain, filled in from reference TRBV7-9 and TRBJ2-1, reads DTGVSQNPRHKITKRGQNVTFRCDPISEHNRLYWYRQTLGQGPEFLTYFQNEAQLEKSRLLSDRFSAERPKGSFSTLEIQRTEQGDSAMYLCASSSDTSSYNEQFFGPGTRLTVL.

The count of this clone is one. This chain uses TRBV11-2 with TRBJ1-1; 9 bases line up with TRBD1. With V trimmed by 1 base and J by 6 bases, 6 bases remained unmatched. The germline CDR1 and CDR2 sequences are SGHAT and FQNNGV. The CDR3 spans 15 residues. CDR3 amino acids: CASSLAGQGTPEAFF. CDR3 DNA sequence: TGTGCCAGCAGCTTAGCTGGACAGGGGACCCCTGAAGCTTTCTTT.

The chain links TRBV27 to TRBJ1-4; D is possibly TRBD1 (6 bases). CDR1 and CDR2 from the germline V gene are MNHEY and SMNVEV (reference sequence). The V gene lost 6 bases and the J gene lost 7 bases, with 21 bases spanning the gap. The CDR3 consists of 16 residues. The CDR3 protein is CASRVAWGQRGEKLFF. The CDR3 DNA sequence: TGTGCCAGCAGGGTGGCATGGGGACAAAGGGGTGAAAAACTGTTTTTT.

The V gene is TRBV30, the J gene TRBJ2-7; 7 bases align to TRBD2. The germline gives CDR1 GTSNPN, CDR2 SVGIG (reference sequence). With 2 bases clipped from V and 3 bases from J, the junction kept 1 base outside the gene matches. This CDR3 has 12 residues. The CDR3 protein is CAWSRGGYEQYF. The CDR3, as DNA: TGTGCCTGGAGTCGCGGGGGCTACGAGCAGTACTTC.

The J gene is TRBJ1-5, the V gene TRBV6-5, with D perhaps TRBD1 (5 bases). The V end was cut by 6 bases, the J end by 5 bases, with 14 bases between. The length of the CDR3 is 14 residues. The V gene's germline CDR1 is MNHEY and CDR2 SVGAGI. The CDR3 region is CASSSGMSYQPQHF. In DNA form, the CDR3 reads TGTGCCAGCAGCTCAGGGATGTCTTATCAGCCCCAGCATTTT.